This is a list of T cell receptor beta chains from one sample in a study of blood T cell repertoires in COVID-19. The assay was immunoSEQ multiplex PCR, and TCRdb's table has in-frame clones only and misses some. The top ten clones hold around 6.2% of a sample with 130,000 to 150,000 clones, 85% of them seen once. Sequenced sample: PBMCs or T cells enriched from blood (not recorded which). These receptors came from a woman aged 35 to 49 who had recovered from COVID-19. CDR3s include the opening cysteine and the closing phenylalanine or tryptophan. D genes are given only for firm matches. Where a row states a size, it is once, few, many or the class of an expanded clone; other rows omit it.

D | J | V | size | CDR3 | DNA
- | TRBJ1-4 | TRBV19 | - | CASSDSRGGKKLFF | TGTGCCAGTAGTGACTCTCGCGGAGGCAAAAAACTGTTTTTT
- | TRBJ2-7 | TRBV19 | - | CASSSPGSPVDEQYF | TGTGCCAGTAGTAGCCCCGGGAGCCCGGTGGACGAGCAGTACTTC
- | TRBJ2-1 | TRBV4-2 | - | CASSQKGLASSYNEQFF | TGTGCCAGCAGCCAAAAGGGCTTAGCGAGCTCCTACAATGAGCAGTTCTTC
- | TRBJ1-2 | TRBV7-3 | - | CASSSNPNTGGYTF | TGTGCCAGCAGCTCAAACCCTAATACGGGAGGCTACACCTTC
- | TRBJ2-1 | TRBV5-1 | - | CASSLFGSYNEQFF | TGCGCCAGCAGCTTGTTCGGGTCCTACAATGAGCAGTTCTTC
- | TRBJ1-2 | TRBV7-9 | - | CASSWRTESYGYTF | TGTGCCAGCAGCTGGCGGACAGAGAGCTATGGCTACACCTTC
- | TRBJ2-2 | TRBV5-4 | - | CASRTVGTGELFF | TGTGCCAGCAGGACTGTTGGGACCGGGGAGCTGTTTTTT
- | TRBJ1-6 | TRBV19 | - | CASSAAIPSSYNSPLHF | TGTGCCAGTAGTGCGGCAATCCCAAGCTCCTATAATTCACCCCTCCACTTT
- | TRBJ1-6 | TRBV9 | - | CASSVERSPLHF | TGTGCCAGCAGCGTAGAGCGTTCACCCCTCCACTTT
TRBD1 | TRBJ1-5 | TRBV12-3/TRBV12-4 | - | CASRDREAQPQHF | TGTGCCAGCAGGGACAGGGAGGCTCAGCCCCAGCATTTT
- | TRBJ2-3 | TRBV30 | few | CAWSWGGAADTQYF | TGTGCCTGGAGTTGGGGGGGGGCCGCAGATACGCAGTATTTT
- | TRBJ2-1 | TRBV18 | - | CASSPGSGPPYNEQFF | TGTGCCAGCTCACCGGGAAGCGGTCCCCCCTACAATGAGCAGTTCTTC
TRBD2 | TRBJ2-3 | TRBV7-9 | - | CASSLGSLAGVSDTQYF | TGTGCCAGCAGCTTAGGGAGTCTAGCGGGAGTGTCAGATACGCAGTATTTT
- | TRBJ2-7 | TRBV19 | - | CASSTGMSYEQYF | TGTGCCAGTAGTACGGGGATGTCCTACGAGCAGTACTTC
TRBD1 | TRBJ1-5 | TRBV2 | - | CATGQGSGNQPQHF | TGTGCCACCGGACAGGGTAGTGGCAATCAGCCCCAGCATTTT
TRBD1 | TRBJ2-1 | TRBV3-1/TRBV3-2 | - | CASSPYQGASYNEQFF | TGTGCCAGCAGCCCCTATCAGGGGGCTTCCTACAATGAGCAGTTCTTC
- | TRBJ1-5 | TRBV19 | - | CASSERVSGSNQPQHF | TGTGCCAGTAGTGAACGGGTCTCCGGGAGCAATCAGCCCCAGCATTTT
- | TRBJ1-1 | TRBV12-5 | - | CASGFEGFTEAFF | TGTGCTAGTGGTTTCGAGGGATTTACTGAAGCTTTCTTT
- | TRBJ1-2 | TRBV9 | - | CASSVEREQGYYGYTF | TGTGCCAGCAGCGTAGAGAGGGAACAGGGCTACTATGGCTACACCTTC
- | TRBJ1-2 | TRBV19 | - | CASSPTGGGSRNYGYTF | TGTGCCAGTAGTCCCACCGGGGGGGGCAGCAGAAACTATGGCTACACCTTC
TRBD2 | TRBJ2-7 | TRBV6-2/TRBV6-3 | - | CASSPPGRLAGGF | TGTGCCAGCAGCCCGCCGGGAAGACTAGCGGGGGGATTC
- | TRBJ1-2 | TRBV6-5 | - | CASRSPDYGYTF | TGTGCCAGCAGGTCCCCGGACTATGGCTACACCTTC
TRBD2 | TRBJ2-7 | TRBV7-6 | - | CASSPGLAGGFSYEQYF | TGTGCCAGCAGCCCGGGACTAGCGGGGGGCTTCTCCTACGAGCAGTACTTC
- | TRBJ1-4 | TRBV5-5 | once | CASSFRGTNEKLFF | TGTGCCAGCAGCTTCAGGGGTACTAATGAAAAACTGTTTTTT
TRBD1 | TRBJ2-7 | TRBV5-6 | once | CASSLVGQATYEQYF | TGTGCCAGCAGCTTGGTGGGACAGGCCACCTACGAGCAGTACTTC
- | TRBJ2-2 | TRBV19 | - | CASSVQQGNTGELFF | TGTGCCAGTAGTGTGCAACAGGGGAACACCGGGGAGCTGTTTTTT
TRBD2 | TRBJ2-1 | TRBV10-3 | - | CAIGLAGANEQFF | TGTGCCATCGGACTAGCGGGAGCCAATGAGCAGTTCTTC
TRBD2 | TRBJ2-7 | TRBV29-1 | - | CSVGFGLAGAGEQYF | TGCAGCGTTGGGTTCGGGCTAGCGGGAGCTGGAGAGCAGTACTTC
- | TRBJ1-6 | TRBV4-2 | - | CASSQANSPLHF | TGTGCCAGCAGCCAAGCAAATTCACCCCTCCACTTT
- | TRBJ2-5 | TRBV2 | - | CASSEATRLYQETQYF | TGTGCCAGCAGTGAAGCGACTAGACTGTACCAAGAGACCCAGTACTTC
TRBD2 | TRBJ2-3 | TRBV19 | - | CASSTRLAGGTDTQYF | TGTGCCAGTAGTACTAGACTAGCGGGGGGCACAGATACGCAGTATTTT
- | TRBJ1-2 | TRBV3-1/TRBV3-2 | few | CASSQGSLSGYTF | TGTGCCAGCAGTCAGGGGAGCCTATCTGGCTACACCTTC
- | TRBJ1-6 | TRBV5-1 | - | CASSYNSGSGSPLHF | TGCGCCAGCAGCTACAACTCTGGGTCGGGTTCACCCCTCCACTTT
- | TRBJ2-3 | TRBV5-5 | - | CASSLGGSSTDTQYF | TGTGCCAGCAGCTTGGGTGGGAGTAGCACAGATACGCAGTATTTT
- | TRBJ2-4 | TRBV28 | - | CASSLSRTVGNIQYF | TGTGCCAGCAGTTTATCCCGGACAGTTGGAAACATTCAGTACTTC
- | TRBJ2-5 | TRBV15 | - | CATSRGRGETQYF | TGTGCCACCAGCAGAGGTAGAGGAGAGACCCAGTACTTC
TRBD1 | TRBJ1-4 | TRBV7-8 | - | CASRRLNDRGSNEKLFF | TGTGCCAGCAGGAGATTAAATGACAGGGGGTCTAATGAAAAACTGTTTTTT
- | TRBJ1-5 | TRBV7-2 | many | CASSLVSGNQPQHF | TGTGCCAGCAGCTTAGTATCGGGGAATCAGCCCCAGCATTTT
- | TRBJ1-3 | TRBV15 | - | CATSPLKPGSGNTIYF | TGTGCCACCAGCCCTTTGAAGCCCGGCTCTGGAAACACCATATATTTT
TRBD1 | TRBJ1-2 | TRBV27 | - | CASSPTPSPGQGIYGYTF | TGTGCCAGCAGTCCTACCCCTTCCCCGGGACAGGGGATCTATGGCTACACCTTC
- | TRBJ1-5 | TRBV19 | - | CASSMGGQGNQPQHF | TGTGCCAGTAGTATGGGAGGGCAGGGCAATCAGCCCCAGCATTTT